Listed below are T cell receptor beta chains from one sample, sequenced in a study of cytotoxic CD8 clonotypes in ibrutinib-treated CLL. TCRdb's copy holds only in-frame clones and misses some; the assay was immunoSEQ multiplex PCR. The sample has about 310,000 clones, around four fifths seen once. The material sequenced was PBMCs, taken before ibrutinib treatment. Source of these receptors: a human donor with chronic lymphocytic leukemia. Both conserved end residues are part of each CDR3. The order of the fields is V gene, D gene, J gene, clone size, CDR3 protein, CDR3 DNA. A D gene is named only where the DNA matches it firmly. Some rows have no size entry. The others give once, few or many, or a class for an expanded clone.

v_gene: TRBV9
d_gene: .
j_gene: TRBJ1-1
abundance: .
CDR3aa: CASSVASANTEAFF
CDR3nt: TGTGCCAGCAGCGTGGCGTCAGCGAACACTGAAGCTTTCTTT

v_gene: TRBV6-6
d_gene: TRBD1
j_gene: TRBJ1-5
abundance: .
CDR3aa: CASTGQGSYQPQHF
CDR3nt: TGTGCCAGCACAGGACAGGGGTCTTATCAGCCCCAGCATTTT

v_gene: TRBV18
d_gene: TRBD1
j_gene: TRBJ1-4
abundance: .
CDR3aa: CASSPGQTYNEKLFF
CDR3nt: TGTGCCAGCTCACCGGGACAGACTTATAATGAAAAACTGTTTTTT

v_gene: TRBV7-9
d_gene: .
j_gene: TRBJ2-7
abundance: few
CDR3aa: CASSLRDSKDEQYF
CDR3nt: TGTGCCAGCAGCCTAAGGGACTCTAAGGACGAGCAGTACTTC

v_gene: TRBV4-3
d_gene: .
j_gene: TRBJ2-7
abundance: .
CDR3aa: CASSQDSTGYYEQYF
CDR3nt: TGCGCCAGCAGCCAAGATAGCACAGGTTACTACGAGCAGTACTTC

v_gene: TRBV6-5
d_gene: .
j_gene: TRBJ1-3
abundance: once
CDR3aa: CASIGGLGNTIYF
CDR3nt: TGTGCCAGCATCGGGGGGCTTGGAAACACCATATATTTT

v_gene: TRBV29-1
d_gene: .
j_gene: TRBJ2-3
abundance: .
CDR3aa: CSVEGDRPDTQYF
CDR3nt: TGCAGCGTCGAGGGCGACAGACCAGATACGCAGTATTTT

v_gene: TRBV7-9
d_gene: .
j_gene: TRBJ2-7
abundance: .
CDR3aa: CASSGRAYEQYF
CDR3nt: TGTGCCAGCAGTGGTAGAGCCTACGAGCAGTACTTC

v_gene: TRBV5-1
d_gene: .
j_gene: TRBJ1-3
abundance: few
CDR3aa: CASSPGQTIGNTIYF
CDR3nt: TGCGCCAGCAGCCCTGGACAGACAATTGGAAACACCATATATTTT

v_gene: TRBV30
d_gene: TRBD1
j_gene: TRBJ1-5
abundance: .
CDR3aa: CAWQNTGGRQPQHF
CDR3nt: TGTGCCTGGCAGAACACAGGGGGCAGGCAGCCCCAGCATTTT

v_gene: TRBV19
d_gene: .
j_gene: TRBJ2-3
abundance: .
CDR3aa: CSGDTQYF
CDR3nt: TGTTCGGGAGATACGCAGTATTTT

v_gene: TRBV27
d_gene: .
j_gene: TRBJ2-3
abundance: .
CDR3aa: CASSFGGPRTDTQYF
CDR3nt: TGTGCCAGCAGTTTCGGAGGGCCGAGGACAGATACGCAGTATTTT

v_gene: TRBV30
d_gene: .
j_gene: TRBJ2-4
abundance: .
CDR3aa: CAWSPPPKGLAKNIQYF
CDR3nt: TGTGCCTGGAGTCCTCCCCCTAAGGGACTAGCCAAAAACATTCAGTACTTC

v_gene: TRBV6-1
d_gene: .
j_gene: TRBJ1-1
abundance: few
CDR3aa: CASGPTRNTEAFF
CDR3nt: TGTGCCAGCGGGCCAACAAGAAACACTGAAGCTTTCTTT

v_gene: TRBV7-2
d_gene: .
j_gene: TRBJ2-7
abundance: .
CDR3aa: CASSLLVNTYEQYF
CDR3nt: TGTGCCAGCAGCTTACTAGTGAATACCTACGAGCAGTACTTC

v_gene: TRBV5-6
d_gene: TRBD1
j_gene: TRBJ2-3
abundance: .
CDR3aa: CASSLLAGGAEADTQYF
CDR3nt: TGTGCCAGCAGCTTGTTGGCAGGGGGCGCGGAAGCAGATACGCAGTATTTT

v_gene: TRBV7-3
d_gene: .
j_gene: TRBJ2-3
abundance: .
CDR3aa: CASSFTLGTQYF
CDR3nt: TGTGCCAGCAGTTTCACCCTGGGCACGCAGTATTTT

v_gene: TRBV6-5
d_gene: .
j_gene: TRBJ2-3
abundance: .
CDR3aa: CASRTTDTQYF
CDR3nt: TGTGCCAGCAGAACCACAGATACGCAGTATTTT

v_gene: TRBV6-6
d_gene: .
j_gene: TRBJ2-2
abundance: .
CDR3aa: CASSYGEGPGELFF
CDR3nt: TGTGCCAGCAGTTACGGAGAGGGGCCCGGGGAGCTGTTTTTT

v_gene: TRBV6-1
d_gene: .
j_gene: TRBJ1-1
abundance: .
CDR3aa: CASRRQVGNTEAFF
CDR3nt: TGTGCCAGCAGAAGACAGGTTGGGAACACTGAAGCTTTCTTT

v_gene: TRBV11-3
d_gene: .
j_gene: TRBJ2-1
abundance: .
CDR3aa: CASSLVTQGEQFF
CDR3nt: TGTGCCAGCAGCTTAGTTACCCAAGGTGAGCAGTTCTTC

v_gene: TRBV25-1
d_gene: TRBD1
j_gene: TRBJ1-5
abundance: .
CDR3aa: CASSEAGPRGARPQHF
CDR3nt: TGTGCCAGCAGTGAAGCCGGGCCCAGGGGGGCTCGGCCCCAGCATTTT

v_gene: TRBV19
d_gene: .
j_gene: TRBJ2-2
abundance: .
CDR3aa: CASRWTVNTGELFF
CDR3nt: TGTGCCAGTAGATGGACAGTGAACACCGGGGAGCTGTTTTTT

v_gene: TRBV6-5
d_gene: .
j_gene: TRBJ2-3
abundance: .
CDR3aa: CASSYLSGTDTQYF
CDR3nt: TGTGCCAGCAGTTACTTGTCAGGCACAGATACGCAGTATTTT

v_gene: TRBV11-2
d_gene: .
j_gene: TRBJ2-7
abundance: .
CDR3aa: CASSLVAAAEYEQYF
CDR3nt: TGTGCCAGCAGCTTAGTTGCAGCGGCTGAATACGAGCAGTACTTC

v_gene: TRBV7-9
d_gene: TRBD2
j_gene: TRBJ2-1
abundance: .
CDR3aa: CASSYLAGGVNEQFF
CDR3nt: TGTGCCAGCAGCTACCTAGCGGGAGGAGTAAATGAGCAGTTCTTC

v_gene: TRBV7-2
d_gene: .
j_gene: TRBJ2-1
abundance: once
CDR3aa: CASSLGASSYNEQFF
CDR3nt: TGTGCCAGCAGCTTGGGCGCTAGCTCCTACAATGAGCAGTTCTTC

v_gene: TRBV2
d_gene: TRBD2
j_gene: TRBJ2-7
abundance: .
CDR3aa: CASSHTSGSSYEQYF
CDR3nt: TGTGCCAGCTCCCATACTAGCGGGAGCTCCTACGAGCAGTACTTC

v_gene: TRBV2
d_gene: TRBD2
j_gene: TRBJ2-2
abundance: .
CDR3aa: CASSASGGSGELFF
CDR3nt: TGTGCCAGCAGTGCTAGCGGGGGGTCCGGGGAGCTGTTTTTT

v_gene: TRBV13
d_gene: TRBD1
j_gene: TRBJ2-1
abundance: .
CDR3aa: CASSYPLGGAYNEQFF
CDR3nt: TGTGCCAGCAGCTACCCTCTAGGGGGCGCCTACAATGAGCAGTTCTTC

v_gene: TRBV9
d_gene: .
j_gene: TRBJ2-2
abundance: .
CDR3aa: CASSAGVGGNTGELFF
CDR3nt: TGTGCCAGCAGCGCCGGCGTGGGGGGTAACACCGGGGAGCTGTTTTTT

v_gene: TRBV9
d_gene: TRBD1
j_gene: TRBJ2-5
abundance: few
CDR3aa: CASSKTTGGEETQYF
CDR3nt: TGTGCCAGCAGCAAAACGACAGGGGGCGAGGAGACCCAGTACTTC

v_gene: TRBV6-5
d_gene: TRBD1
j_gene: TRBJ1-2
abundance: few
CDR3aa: CASSSIFGTGNGYTF
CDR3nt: TGTGCCAGCAGTTCCATTTTTGGGACAGGGAATGGCTACACCTTC

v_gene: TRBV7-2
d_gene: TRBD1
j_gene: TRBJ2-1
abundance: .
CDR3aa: CASSLGGGNVYNEQFF
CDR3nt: TGTGCCAGCAGCTTAGGAGGGGGCAATGTCTACAATGAGCAGTTCTTC

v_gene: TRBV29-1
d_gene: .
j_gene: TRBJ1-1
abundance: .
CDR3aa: CSVFRTIGTEAFF
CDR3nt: TGCAGCGTTTTCAGGACAATTGGGACTGAAGCTTTCTTT

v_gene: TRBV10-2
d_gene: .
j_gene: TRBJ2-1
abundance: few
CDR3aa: CASSALTPEQFF
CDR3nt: TGCGCCAGCAGTGCTTTGACACCGGAGCAGTTCTTC

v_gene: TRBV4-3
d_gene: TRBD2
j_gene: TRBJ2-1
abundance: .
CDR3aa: CASSQDWGGNEQFF
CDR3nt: TGCGCCAGCAGCCAAGATTGGGGGGGAAATGAGCAGTTCTTC

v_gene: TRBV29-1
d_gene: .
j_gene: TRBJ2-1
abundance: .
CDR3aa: CSVTGAVGGSSYNEQFF
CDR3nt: TGCAGCGTTACGGGTGCCGTCGGCGGAAGCTCCTACAATGAGCAGTTCTTC

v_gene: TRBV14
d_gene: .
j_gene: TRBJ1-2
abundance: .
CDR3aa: CASSQDGGPYRYTF
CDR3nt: TGTGCCAGCAGCCAAGACGGGGGCCCGTACCGCTACACCTTC

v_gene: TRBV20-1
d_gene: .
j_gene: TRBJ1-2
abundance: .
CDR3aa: CSAQRNGYTF
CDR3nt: TGCAGTGCACAGCGGAATGGCTACACCTTC

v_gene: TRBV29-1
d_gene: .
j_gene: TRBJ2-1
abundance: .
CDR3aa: CSVRGSSYNEQFF
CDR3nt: TGCAGCGTCCGGGGGAGCTCCTACAATGAGCAGTTCTTC

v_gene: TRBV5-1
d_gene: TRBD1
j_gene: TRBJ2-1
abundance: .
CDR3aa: CASSLVGTGPYNEQFF
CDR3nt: TGCGCCAGCAGCTTGGTTGGGACAGGGCCCTACAATGAGCAGTTCTTC

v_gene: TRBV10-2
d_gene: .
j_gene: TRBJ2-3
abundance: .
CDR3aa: CASSEGGWTDTQYF
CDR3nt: TGCGCCAGCAGTGAGGGGGGCTGGACAGATACGCAGTATTTT

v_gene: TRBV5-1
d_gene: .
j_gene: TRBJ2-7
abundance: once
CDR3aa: CASSAGTVLYF
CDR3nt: TGCGCCAGCAGCGCTGGAACTGTGCTGTACTTC

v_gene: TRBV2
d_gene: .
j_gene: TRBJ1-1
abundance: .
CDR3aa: CASRRDVNTEAFF
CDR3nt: TGTGCCAGCAGGAGGGACGTGAACACTGAAGCTTTCTTT